These 22 T cell receptor beta chains originate from one sample sequenced in a study of cytomegalovirus exposure and HLA in healthy donors. The PCR made use of 60 Vbeta and 13 Jbeta primers. Clones were read by immunoSEQ multiplex PCR, and TCRdb kept only the in-frame ones, dropping some. The sample carries approximately 140,000 clones, approximately 84% recorded once. Sequencing input: PBMCs. These receptors came from a boy aged 2 to 9 in good health and CMV-seronegative.

V and J are TRBV30 and TRBJ2-3; 8 bases are a match to TRBD2. The V gene's germline CDR1 is GTSNPN and CDR2 SVGIG (reference sequence). This CDR3 region has 17 residues. The trim removed 7 bases at V and 0 bases at J, leaving 15 bases unmatched. CDR3 DNA sequence: TGTGCCTTCGCGGGAGGATTAACGACCTCTAGCACAGATACGCAGTATTTT. Translated, it gives CAFAGGLTTSSTDTQYF.

As regards this clone: The same CDR3 arises from other DNA sequences in this sample as well. The rearrangement uses TRBV9 and TRBJ2-1, with a possible D match to TRBD2 (5 bases). The CDR3 is 15 amino acids. CDR1 and CDR2 (germline): SGDLS, YYNGEE. Trimming shortened V by 5 bases and J by 0 bases, and 12 bases separated the two germline ends. The CDR3 DNA is TGTGCCAGCAGACCAAGCGGTAGCTCCTACAATGAGCAGTTCTTC. This translates into CASRPSGSSYNEQFF.

This chain links TRBV6-4 with TRBJ2-3; 8 positions agree with TRBD1. This CDR3 is 15 amino acids long. Germline V CDR1 and CDR2: MRHNA, SNTAGT. The J segment lost 1 base and the V segment lost 5 bases, leaving 5 bases of the junction unmatched. In nucleotides, the CDR3 is TGTGCCAGCAGTCTCGGACAGGGTGGCACAGATACGCAGTATTTT. Translating gives CASSLGQGGTDTQYF.

The V and J genes are TRBV5-8 and TRBJ1-5, with 7 bases aligning to TRBD1. Germline CDR1 reads SGHTS; CDR2 reads YDEGEE. This CDR3 is 16 amino acids long. V trimming: 3 bases; J trimming: 4 bases; junction bases outside the gene matches: 10. The CDR3 coding sequence is TGTGCCAGCAGCTATATAGGACAGGTCCTTAATCAGCCCCAGCATTTT. Its translation: CASSYIGQVLNQPQHF.

The CDR3 sequence is CASSLSGPLYEQYF. The CDR3 region has the DNA TGTGCCAGCAGCCTGAGTGGGCCCCTTTACGAGCAGTACTTC. The chain joins TRBV5-6 to TRBJ2-5; D unclear. With the DNA end fitting TRBJ2-7 better, the J assignment may be wrong. The germline CDR1 and CDR2 sequences are SGHDT and YYEEEE. The length of the CDR3 is 14 residues.

The chain has TRBV4-2 and TRBJ1-3, with D unclear. Germline lookup yields CDR1 LGHNA and CDR2 YNFKEQ. The V gene lost 0 bases and the J gene lost 11 bases, with 8 bases spanning the gap. The CDR3 spans 12 residues. The DNA of the CDR3 is TGTGCCAGCAGCCAAGATGACGAGGCCATATATTTT. Translating it yields CASSQDDEAIYF.

The gene calls are TRBV7-6 and TRBJ1-5; 10 nucleotides line up with TRBD1. The CDR3 covers 18 residues. The germline V gene encodes CDR1 SGHVS and CDR2 FNYEAQ. Trimming removed 5 bases from V and 4 bases from J; junction bases left unmatched: 14. DNA for the CDR3: TGTGCCAGCAGCCTCCTTCCGGGACAGGGGCAGGCAAATCAGCCCCAGCATTTT. It encodes CASSLLPGQGQANQPQHF.

The genes are TRBV6-6 and TRBJ2-5, with 11 positions matching TRBD1. Germline V gene lookup returns CDR1 MNHNY and CDR2 SVGAGI (reference sequence). Losses at the gene ends were 6 bases for V and 7 bases for J; bases not matched to a gene: 7. The CDR3 loop spans 14 amino acids. CDR3 DNA: TGTGCCAGCAGGGGGGAGGACAGGGGGCCGACCCAGTACTTC. Residues: CASRGEDRGPTQYF.

The chain recombines TRBV30 with TRBJ1-1; possible D gene TRBD1, 6 bases. Germline V CDR1 and CDR2: GTSNPN, SVGIG (reference sequence). The V end lost 5 bases, the J end lost 4 bases, and 14 bases lay between the germline ends. The CDR3 sequence is 13 residues long. DNA of the CDR3: TGTGCCTGGGCTGCGGCCAGGGGCACTGAAGCTTTCTTT. Translated, it gives CAWAAARGTEAFF.

This clone was picked up one time. The chain uses TRBV12-5 and TRBJ1-4; 8 nucleotides line up with TRBD1. With 4 bases clipped from V and 7 bases from J, the junction kept 8 bases outside the gene matches. The CDR3 consists of 15 residues. Germline assignment: CDR1 LGHNT and CDR2 FRNRAP. In DNA, the CDR3 is TGTGCTAGTGGTTCGACAGGGGCTTCTGGTGAAAAACTGTTTTTT. This translates into CASGSTGASGEKLFF.

The chain employs TRBV7-6 and TRBJ1-5; D is unclear. Trimming shortened V by 0 bases and J by 6 bases, and 3 bases separated the two germline ends. The germline V gene has CDR1 SGHVS and CDR2 FNYEAQ. CDR3 size: 12 residues. CDR3: CASSLAGQPQHF. CDR3 coding DNA: TGTGCCAGCAGCTTAGCCGGTCAGCCCCAGCATTTT.

The chain couples TRBV5-8 to TRBJ1-2; 8 nucleotides align to TRBD1. The CDR3 is 16 amino acids. V shed 4 bases and J 3 bases; nucleotides not matched to a gene: 11. The germline V gene has CDR1 SGHTS and CDR2 YDEGEE. The CDR3 reads CASSTGTGALYYGYTF. The CDR3 nucleotides are TGTGCCAGCAGCACCGGGACAGGAGCTTTATACTATGGCTACACCTTC.

The V call is TRBV19, the J call TRBJ1-2; perhaps TRBD1 as D (6 bases). Germline V lookup: CDR1 LNHDA, CDR2 SQIVND (reference sequence). CDR3 size: 14 residues. V was pared by 3 bases and J by 4 bases, with 12 bases between. CDR3 DNA: TGTGCCAGTAGTATGTTTGGCAGGGGCTATGGCTACACCTTC. It encodes CASSMFGRGYGYTF.

About this clone: No conserved phenylalanine or tryptophan ends this CDR3, so it is likely a read error. V gene TRBV7-9 combines with J gene TRBJ1-1; unclear D gene. The CDR3 has 14 residues. V dropped 5 bases and J dropped 5 bases, with 15 bases sitting between them. Germline loops: CDR1 SEHNR, CDR2 FQNEAQ (reference sequence). CDR3 region: CASSAAVLDTEAFL. In DNA form, the CDR3 reads TGTGCCAGCAGCGCAGCGGTCCTGGATACTGAAGCTTTCCTT.

This rearrangement joins TRBV11-2 to TRBJ2-7; 8 nucleotides align to TRBD1. J gave up 3 bases and V 4 bases, and 8 bases lay outside the gene matches. This CDR3 region has 15 residues. Germline CDR1 reads SGHAT; CDR2 reads FQNNGV. The CDR3 DNA follows: TGTGCCAGCAGCTCCCTGACAGGGGACAACTACGAGCAGTACTTC. This translates into CASSSLTGDNYEQYF.

The chain joins TRBV6-5 to TRBJ1-2; D gene unclear. The germline CDR1 and CDR2 sequences are MNHEY and SVGAGI. The germline V and J ends were trimmed by 1 base and 8 bases, with 14 bases remaining between them. There are 14 residues in the CDR3. This chain's CDR3 is CASSYLSPAGGYTF. DNA for the CDR3: TGTGCCAGCAGTTACTTATCCCCAGCGGGCGGCTACACCTTC.

V and J are TRBV7-9 and TRBJ2-3; a possible D gene is TRBD2 (5 bases). Trimming took 5 bases from V and 6 from J, leaving 12 bases between them. The CDR3 loop spans 13 amino acids. Looked up from germline, CDR1 is SEHNR and CDR2 is FQNEAQ (reference sequence). The CDR3 DNA is TGTGCCAGCAGCCCGTATGGGGAGGATACGCAGTATTTT. Translation gives CASSPYGEDTQYF.

The CDR3 nucleotides are TGTGCCAGCAGTGATACAGTTATCTTAAGCTCTGGGGCCAACGTCCTGACTTTC. It yields the protein CASSDTVILSSGANVLTF. The rearrangement uses TRBV25-1 and TRBJ2-6; D is unresolved. V lost 3 bases, J lost 0 bases, and 15 bases lay in between. CDR1 MGHDK and CDR2 SYGVNS come from the germline V gene. The CDR3 has 18 residues.

V is TRBV27 and J is TRBJ1-1, with TRBD1 matching over 9 bases. Trimming at V came to 4 bases and at J to 4 bases, leaving 7 bases not matched to a gene. The CDR3 is 15 amino acids. Looked up from germline, CDR1 is MNHEY and CDR2 is SMNVEV (reference sequence). The CDR3 region has the DNA TGTGCCAGCAGTTACCGGGACAGGGTGCCCACTGAAGCTTTCTTT. It encodes CASSYRDRVPTEAFF.

This clone has a single count. This chain joins TRBV9 and TRBJ2-3, with a tentative D call TRBD2 (7 bases). This CDR3 is 15 amino acids long. Germline CDR1 is SGDLS and CDR2 is YYNGEE. Trimming pared 3 bases from V and 2 bases from J, leaving 13 bases between. DNA of the CDR3: TGTGCCAGCAGCGGGGGGGGCCTAGACACAGATACGCAGTATTTT. Amino acids: CASSGGGLDTDTQYF.

The chain links TRBV9 to TRBJ1-1; 10 bases agree with TRBD1. Germline CDR1 is SGDLS and CDR2 is YYNGEE. The CDR3 runs 16 residues. The J segment lost 1 base and the V segment lost 4 bases, leaving 7 bases of the junction unmatched. The CDR3 region is CASSTSGQGKNTEAFF. CDR3 DNA: TGTGCCAGCAGCACCTCGGGACAGGGGAAGAACACTGAAGCTTTCTTT.

In this sample, this clone turned up a few times. The CDR3 is CASSRGTYNEQFF. The CDR3, as DNA: TGTGCCAGCAGCCGCGGCACTTACAATGAGCAGTTCTTC. The rearrangement links TRBV6-6 to TRBJ2-1, with D unresolved. The CDR3 length is 13 residues. With 6 bases removed from V and 4 bases from J, the gap between germline ends came to 10 bases. CDR1 MNHNY and CDR2 SVGAGI come from the germline V gene (reference sequence).